The 5 T cell receptor beta chains listed next were all sequenced from one sample in a study of post-analysis software for immune sequencing data. The antigens for these receptors are not known. Presence of unique molecular identifiers characterized the TCR beta cDNA libraries. TCRdb re-called the PCR reads through MiXCR, storing one row per CDR3 protein. The sample yields around 400,000 distinct CDR3 sequences, 30% to 45% seen once. General study points: Five or six TRBV segments appeared more often in patients than in controls, and TRBV5-6, TRBV5-1 and TRBV20-1 were among these.

Sequencing input: blood. The receptors stem from a girl aged 2-10 years with multiple sclerosis.

This clonotype was seen more than once but under ten times. The chain links TRBV5-1 to TRBJ2-7; the match to TRBD1 covers 8 bases. Germline V gene lookup returns CDR1 SGHRS and CDR2 YFSETQ. The J segment lost 5 bases and the V segment lost 4 bases, leaving 8 bases of the junction unmatched. The CDR3 has 14 residues. Here the CDR3 reads CASSERTGKNEQYF. In nucleotides, the CDR3 is TGCGCCAGCAGCGAGAGGACAGGGAAGAACGAGCAGTACTTC.

This chain uses TRBV7-2 with TRBJ2-3; 11 positions match TRBD2. The CDR3 runs to 17 residues. V was pared by 1 base and J by 2 bases, with 5 bases of the junction left unmatched. Germline V gene sequence: CDR1 SGHTA, CDR2 FQGNSA. The CDR3 nucleotides read TGTGCCAGCAGCTTAGATCTAGCGGGGGGTTTCACAGATACGCAGTATTTT. It translates to CASSLDLAGGFTDTQYF.

A single count supports this clonotype. The V gene is TRBV28, the J gene TRBJ1-2; D may be TRBD1 (5 bases). Deletions cut 10 bases from V and 6 bases from J, with 15 bases between. Germline CDR1 reads MDHEN; CDR2 reads SYDVKM. This CDR3 contains 12 residues. The CDR3, as DNA: TGTGCCAACTCAGGGCAGGGCCATGGCTACACCTTC. Encoded protein: CANSGQGHGYTF.

This clonotype showed up just a few times. The chain recombines TRBV6-6 with TRBJ2-7; 7 bases are shared with TRBD2. The V gene's germline CDR1 is MNHNY and CDR2 SVGAGI (reference sequence). V shed 2 bases and J 6 bases; nucleotides not matched to a gene: 16. The length of the CDR3 is 17 residues. CDR3 DNA sequence: TGTGCCAGCAGTTACCCCTCGGGGAGGGCGGAGATAGCCGAGCAGTACTTC. This encodes CASSYPSGRAEIAEQYF.

The chain recombines TRBV5-1 with TRBJ2-3, with 14 bases identical to TRBD2. Per germline, CDR1 SGHRS and CDR2 YFSETQ. This CDR3 comprises 17 residues. The V gene end was trimmed by 3 bases and the J gene end by 3 bases; junction bases not matched to a gene: 6. The CDR3 DNA reads as TGCGCCAGCAGCTCTAGGACTAGCGGGGGGCTTACAGATACGCAGTATTTT. Amino acid sequence: CASSSRTSGGLTDTQYF.